This entry lists 31 T cell receptor beta chains sequenced from one sample in a study of blood T cell repertoires in COVID-19. Measured with immunoSEQ multiplex PCR; TCRdb has only the in-frame clones, and not every one. The table includes about 110,000 clones, 65% to 80% detected once. Sequencing was performed on peripheral blood. These receptors all stem from a woman aged 40 to 49 with acute or convalescent COVID-19.

The chain employs TRBV7-2 and TRBJ2-1; the D gene is possibly TRBD1 (6 bases). Per germline, CDR1 SGHTA and CDR2 FQGNSA. This CDR3 spans 13 amino acids. V lost 5 bases and J 6 bases, leaving 11 bases between the germline ends. The CDR3 region has the DNA TGTGCCAGCAGCACAGGGTTGATCAATGAGCAGTTCTTC. Amino acids: CASSTGLINEQFF.

This rearrangement joins TRBV4-1 to TRBJ2-1; no definite D call. V lost 4 bases and J 7 bases, leaving 11 bases between the germline ends. This CDR3 has 13 amino acids. Germline lookup yields CDR1 MGHRA and CDR2 YSYEKL. The CDR3 loop is CASSLATANEQFF. The CDR3 DNA reads TGCGCCAGCAGCCTCGCCACAGCTAATGAGCAGTTCTTC.

The sample holds one count of this clone. The chain recombines TRBV28 with TRBJ1-2; 7 bases agree with TRBD1. The length of the CDR3 is 13 residues. V lost 3 bases, J lost 8 bases, and 6 bases stayed unmatched. CDR1 and CDR2 from the germline V gene are MDHEN and SYDVKM. The CDR3, as DNA: TGTGCCAGCAGTTTCAGAGGGGGCGAAGGCTACACCTTC. Translating gives CASSFRGGEGYTF.

The sample holds a few counts of this clone. The chain employs TRBV4-1 and TRBJ2-2; 9 positions agree with TRBD1. Germline V lookup: CDR1 MGHRA, CDR2 YSYEKL. This CDR3 is 15 amino acids long. V dropped 1 base and J dropped 6; count of bases not matched to a gene: 3. CDR3 DNA: TGCGCCAGCAGCCAAGTACGGACAGGGGCCGGGGAGCTGTTTTTT. It codes for CASSQVRTGAGELFF.

This clone was seen only a few times. The chain links TRBV18 to TRBJ1-5; weak D call: TRBD1 (6 bases). Germline loops: CDR1 KGHSH, CDR2 LQKENI. Trimming took off 6 bases at V and 5 bases at J, with 14 bases between the two ends. The CDR3 sequence is 14 residues long. The CDR3 nucleotides are TGTGCCAGCTCCGAACAGGGTATGGATCAGCCCCAGCATTTT. Protein sequence: CASSEQGMDQPQHF. Complete variable domain (other parts from reference TRBV18 and TRBJ1-5): NAGVMQNPRHLVRRRGQEARLRCSPMKGHSHVYWYRQLPEEGLKFMVYLQKENIIDESGMPKERFSAEFPKEGPSILRIQQVVRGDSAAYFCASSEQGMDQPQHFGDGTRLSIL.

This chain links TRBV5-6 with TRBJ2-2; a weak D match, TRBD2 (7 bases). From germline, CDR1 is SGHDT and CDR2 YYEEEE. The CDR3 is 16 amino acids. V shed 4 bases and J shed 4 bases, with 17 bases lying between them. CDR3 region: CASSLMGGGSTGELFF. The CDR3 region has the DNA TGTGCCAGCAGCCTCATGGGGGGCGGGAGCACCGGGGAGCTGTTTTTT.

The V gene is TRBV12-3 or TRBV12-4, the J gene TRBJ1-1; 8 bases are a match to TRBD1. The CDR3 totals 13 residues. J gave up 7 bases and V 4 bases, and 5 bases lay outside the gene matches. CDR3 in amino acids: CASSWTGRDEAFF. The CDR3 DNA sequence: TGTGCCAGCAGTTGGACAGGGCGAGATGAAGCTTTCTTT.

CDR3 DNA sequence: TGTGCCAGCAGGCGGGTTGGGGAGGGGGATGAGCAGTTCTTC. Residues: CASRRVGEGDEQFF. This rearrangement joins TRBV2 to TRBJ2-1, with a tentative D call TRBD2 (7 bases). Trimming removed 6 bases at V and 8 bases at J, with 17 bases between. The germline V gene encodes CDR1 SNHLY and CDR2 FYNNEI. This CDR3 has 14 amino acids. Filled out from reference TRBV2 and TRBJ2-1, the complete variable domain reads EPEVTQTPSHQVTQMGQEVILRCVPISNHLYFYWYRQILGQKVEFLVSFYNNEISEKSEIFDDQFSVERPDGSNFTLKIRSTKLEDSAMYFCASRRVGEGDEQFFGPGTRLTVL.

The chain uses TRBV19 and TRBJ1-6, with 8 bases matching TRBD1. J lost 12 bases, V lost 6 bases, and 10 bases had no gene match. CDR1 is LNHDA, CDR2 SQIVND, per germline (reference sequence). This CDR3 region has 14 residues. CDR3 sequence reads: CASSTTGAVVPLHF. CDR3 bases: TGTGCCAGTAGCACGACAGGGGCCGTTGTACCCCTCCACTTT.

The chain has TRBV5-4 and TRBJ2-1; TRBD2 agrees at 10 bases. Germline trimming cut 1 base from V and 2 bases from J; bases unmatched to any gene: 0. In germline, CDR1 is SGHNT, CDR2 YYREEE (reference sequence). The CDR3 is 15 residues long. The CDR3 bases are TGTGCCAGCAGCTTGAGCGGGGGGGCCTACAATGAGCAGTTCTTC. Encoded protein: CASSLSGGAYNEQFF.

This rearrangement joins TRBV14 to TRBJ1-2, with a tentative D call TRBD1 (6 bases). Trimming pared 1 base from V and 1 base from J, leaving 10 bases between. The CDR3 consists of 15 residues. Germline assignment: CDR1 SGHDN and CDR2 FVKESK. CDR3 bases: TGTGCCAGCAGCCAAGGGACAGTCTTTAACTATGGCTACACCTTC. The encoded protein is CASSQGTVFNYGYTF.

The V call is TRBV19, the J call TRBJ2-7; maybe TRBD2 (6 bases). Germline CDR1 is LNHDA and CDR2 is SQIVND (reference sequence). V lost 3 bases and J 3 bases, leaving 9 bases between the germline ends. The CDR3 sequence is 13 residues long. CDR3 sequence reads: CASSMVGGYEQYF. The CDR3 DNA sequence: TGTGCCAGTAGTATGGTGGGGGGCTACGAGCAGTACTTC.

The V and J genes are TRBV14 and TRBJ2-4; TRBD2 is a possible D gene (5 bases). From germline, CDR1 is SGHDN and CDR2 FVKESK. The germline V and J ends were trimmed by 4 bases and 8 bases, with 12 bases remaining between them. The CDR3 totals 13 residues. The CDR3 reads CASSPRGWDIQYF. The CDR3 DNA reads as TGTGCCAGCAGCCCCCGGGGTTGGGACATTCAGTACTTC.

The chain combines TRBV19 with TRBJ2-2, with 9 bases aligning to TRBD2. The length of the CDR3 is 14 residues. Trimming removed 5 bases from V and 4 bases from J; junction bases left unmatched: 2. Germline CDR1 LNHDA, CDR2 SQIVND (reference sequence). The CDR3 here is CASSVAGVTGELFF. Written as DNA, the CDR3 is TGTGCCAGTAGTGTAGCGGGGGTCACCGGGGAGCTGTTTTTT.

This clone appeared a few times. The rearrangement joins TRBV29-1 to TRBJ2-3, with D possibly matching TRBD2 (7 bases). CDR1 and CDR2 (germline): SQVTM, ANQGSEA. The CDR3 contains 18 residues. With 4 bases removed from V and 5 bases from J, the gap between germline ends came to 28 bases. CDR3 sequence (DNA): TGCAGCGTTGTCCCCTTCGCGGCTAGCGGTAGGGGGGGAGATACGCAGTATTTT. Encoded protein: CSVVPFAASGRGGDTQYF.

The chain employs TRBV5-5 and TRBJ2-7; D gene uncertain. CDR3 length: 15 residues. V lost 0 bases and J lost 2, with 12 bases in between. The V gene's germline CDR1 is SGHKS and CDR2 YYEKEE (reference sequence). The CDR3: CASSLVPALAYEQYF. Written as DNA, the CDR3 is TGTGCCAGCAGCTTGGTTCCAGCGTTGGCCTACGAGCAGTACTTC.

In its sample, this clone was seen a few times. Here the CDR3 reads CASSVSGGRSDTQYF. CDR3 nucleotides: TGTGCCAGCAGCGTTAGCGGGGGGAGGTCAGATACGCAGTATTTT. The rearrangement joins TRBV7-3 to TRBJ2-3, with 10 bases fitting TRBD2. CDR3 length equals 15 residues. The germline V gene has CDR1 SGHTA and CDR2 FQGTGA. With 5 bases clipped from V and 4 bases from J, the junction kept 6 bases outside the gene matches. Using reference TRBV7-3 and TRBJ2-3 for the parts outside the CDR3, the full variable domain is GAGVSQTPSNKVTEKGKYVELRCDPISGHTALYWYRQSLGQGPEFLIYFQGTGAADDSGLPNDRFFAVRPEGSVSTLKIQRTERGDSAVYLCASSVSGGRSDTQYFGPGTRLTVL.

Note on this clone: The same CDR3 also results from other DNA sequences found in this sample. V and J are TRBV5-1 and TRBJ2-3, with TRBD2 matching 7 bases. Germline V gene data show CDR1 as SGHRS and CDR2 as YFSETQ. With 1 base clipped from V and 1 base from J, the junction kept 0 bases outside the gene matches. The CDR3 sequence is 14 residues long. CDR3 DNA: TGCGCCAGCAGCTTGACTAGCGGCACAGATACGCAGTATTTT. This gives the protein CASSLTSGTDTQYF.

The gene calls are TRBV28 and TRBJ1-5, with 9 bases matching TRBD1. Unmatched junction bases numbered 11, after V lost 6 bases and J lost 5 bases. The length of the CDR3 is 16 residues. Germline loops: CDR1 MDHEN, CDR2 SYDVKM. The CDR3 DNA reads TGTGCCAGCAGCAAAACCGGGACAGGGACTGATCAGCCCCAGCATTTT. This sequence encodes CASSKTGTGTDQPQHF.

This rearrangement joins TRBV6-1 to TRBJ2-1, with D perhaps matching TRBD1 (6 bases). Germline-derived CDR1 and CDR2 are MNHNS and SASEGT. The CDR3 contains 13 residues. V was clipped by 3 bases and J by 9 bases, with 12 bases between them. CDR3 nucleotide sequence: TGTGCCAGCAGTGATTTAAGGGGGACTGAGCAGTTCTTC. This encodes CASSDLRGTEQFF.

The rearrangement uses TRBV28 and TRBJ2-7, with D perhaps TRBD2 (6 bases). The CDR3 spans 11 residues. Per germline, CDR1 MDHEN and CDR2 SYDVKM. Trimming left V 8 bases short and J 7 bases short, with 12 bases between. CDR3 region: CASGGAREQYF. For the CDR3, the DNA is TGTGCCAGCGGAGGGGCGCGGGAGCAGTACTTC.

The V call is TRBV4-1, the J call TRBJ2-7; 11 bases are shared with TRBD1. Looked up from germline, CDR1 is MGHRA and CDR2 is YSYEKL. Trimming removed 2 bases from V and 3 bases from J; junction bases left unmatched: 3. The CDR3 totals 15 residues. CDR3 amino acids: CASSQLDRGHYEQYF. Here the CDR3 DNA reads TGCGCCAGCAGCCAACTGGACAGGGGGCACTACGAGCAGTACTTC.

The chain employs TRBV12-3 or TRBV12-4 and TRBJ1-2, with unresolved D. The CDR3 length is 13 residues. V lost 2 bases to trimming and J lost 0 bases, with 4 bases between them. The CDR3 DNA is TGTGCCAGCAGTTTATCAGCTAACTATGGCTACACCTTC. As protein: CASSLSANYGYTF.

This clone was observed once. Other DNA sequences in this specimen translate into the identical CDR3. V gene TRBV6-6 combines with J gene TRBJ2-5; D is perhaps TRBD2 (7 bases). V was shortened by 3 bases and J by 2 bases, with 13 bases between the two germline ends. CDR1 is MNHNY and CDR2 is SVGAGI in the germline V gene (reference sequence). This CDR3 has 15 residues. The CDR3 region is CASSYRRGPQETQYF. The CDR3 DNA is TGTGCCAGCAGTTATCGGCGGGGGCCACAAGAGACCCAGTACTTC.

The chain uses TRBV21-1 and TRBJ2-7; TRBD2 reflects the table's D call only, with no check against the DNA. TRBV21-1 has pseudogene status. This CDR3 comprises 12 residues. CDR3 bases: TGTTCCCCCCGGACGGGGGTGCGGGAGCAGTACTTC. Residues: CSPRTGVREQYF.

There are a few counts of this clone. The chain uses TRBV7-2 and TRBJ1-1, with D possibly TRBD1 on 5 matching bases. This CDR3 is 15 amino acids long. Germline CDR1 SGHTA, CDR2 FQGNSA. V gave up 1 base and J gave up 4 bases, with 13 bases separating them. The CDR3 coding sequence is TGTGCCAGCAGCTTAGTGGTTGGGGCGCTCACTGAAGCTTTCTTT. It translates to CASSLVVGALTEAFF.

The chain has TRBV6-5 and TRBJ1-4; the D gene is possibly TRBD1 (6 bases). Between the trimmed V and J ends, which lost 5 bases and 0 bases, there was a span of 7 bases. CDR1 MNHEY and CDR2 SVGAGI come from the germline V gene. The CDR3 runs to 14 residues. The CDR3 nucleotides read TGTGCCAGCAGTACAGGGCCAACTAATGAAAAACTGTTTTTT. This codes for CASSTGPTNEKLFF.

The V and J genes are TRBV5-1 and TRBJ2-5; D not certain. Germline V gene sequence: CDR1 SGHRS, CDR2 YFSETQ. Trimming pared 4 bases from V and 4 bases from J, leaving 14 bases between. This CDR3 region has 14 residues. As DNA, the CDR3 is TGCGCCAGCAGCATCCTACTGGGCCGAGAGACCCAGTACTTC. Its protein product is CASSILLGRETQYF. The variable domain in full, completed from reference TRBV5-1 and TRBJ2-5, reads KAGVTQTPRYLIKTRGQQVTLSCSPISGHRSVSWYQQTPGQGLQFLFEYFSETQRNKGNFPGRFSGRQFSNSRSEMNVSTLELGDSALYLCASSILLGRETQYFGPGTRLLVL.

The V call is TRBV7-2, the J call TRBJ2-1; D is possibly TRBD2 (7 bases). Per the germline V gene, CDR1 is SGHTA and CDR2 is FQGNSA. The length of the CDR3 is 16 residues. V lost 5 bases and J lost 6, with 20 bases in between. The CDR3 DNA is TGTGCCAGCAGCGCGAGGGGGGGGGCAGTTGGCAATGAGCAGTTCTTC. Its protein is CASSARGGAVGNEQFF.

This chain uses TRBV5-1 with TRBJ1-6, with D hard to call. Trimming cost V 0 bases and J 8 bases, with 12 bases left between them. The CDR3 loop spans 15 amino acids. Germline CDR1 SGHRS, CDR2 YFSETQ. The CDR3 sequence: CASSLAMLGYSPLHF. The CDR3 nucleotides are TGCGCCAGCAGCTTGGCCATGCTAGGATATTCACCCCTCCACTTT.

In its sample, this clone was seen once. The CDR3, as DNA: TGTGCCAGCAGTTCCGGCCAGGGCCACTACAATGAGCAGTTCTTC. Translated: CASSSGQGHYNEQFF. V and J are TRBV6-5 and TRBJ2-1, with D perhaps matching TRBD1 (5 bases). The CDR3 is 15 amino acids. Germline V gene sequence: CDR1 MNHEY, CDR2 SVGAGI. V dropped 4 bases and J dropped 3 bases, with 13 bases sitting between them.